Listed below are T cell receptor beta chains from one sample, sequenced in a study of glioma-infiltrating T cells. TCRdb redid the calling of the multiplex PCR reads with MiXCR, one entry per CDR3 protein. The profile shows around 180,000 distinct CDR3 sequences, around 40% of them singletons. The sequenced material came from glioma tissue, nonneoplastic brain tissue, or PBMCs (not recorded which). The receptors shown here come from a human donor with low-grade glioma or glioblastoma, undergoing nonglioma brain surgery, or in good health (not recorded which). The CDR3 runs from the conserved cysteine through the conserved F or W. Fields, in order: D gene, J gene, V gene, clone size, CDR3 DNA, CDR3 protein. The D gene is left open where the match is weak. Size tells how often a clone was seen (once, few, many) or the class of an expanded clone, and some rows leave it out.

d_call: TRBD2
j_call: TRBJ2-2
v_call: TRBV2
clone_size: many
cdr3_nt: TGTGCCAGCTCCGTACTAGCGGGAGCAACCGGGGAGCTGTTTTTT
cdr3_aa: CASSVLAGATGELFF

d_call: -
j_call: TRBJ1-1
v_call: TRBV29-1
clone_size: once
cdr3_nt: TGCAGCGTTGCGGCAGGGTCCGCTTTCTTT
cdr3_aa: CSVAAGSAFF

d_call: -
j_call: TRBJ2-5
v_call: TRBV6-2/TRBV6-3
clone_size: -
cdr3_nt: TGTGCCAGCAGTTACTCCTCCCCCCCAGAGACCCAGTACTTC
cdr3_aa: CASSYSSPPETQYF

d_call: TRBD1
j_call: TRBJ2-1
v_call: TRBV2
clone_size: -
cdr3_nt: TGTGCCAGCAGAGCCGTGACAGGGGAATACAATGAGCAGTTCTTC
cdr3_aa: CASRAVTGEYNEQFF

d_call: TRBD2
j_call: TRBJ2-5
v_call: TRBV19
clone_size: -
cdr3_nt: TGTGCCAGTAGTCGCACCGCTAGCGGGAGGTTGGAGACCCAGTACTTC
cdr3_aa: CASSRTASGRLETQYF

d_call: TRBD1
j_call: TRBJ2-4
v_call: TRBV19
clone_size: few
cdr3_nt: TGTGCCAGTAGTGAGGACAGGGGGACGGACATTCAGTACTTC
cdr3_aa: CASSEDRGTDIQYF

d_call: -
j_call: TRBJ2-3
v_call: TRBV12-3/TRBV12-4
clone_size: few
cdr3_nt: TGTGCCAGCAGCCCACTCGGGCTAAACACAGATACGCAGTATTTT
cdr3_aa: CASSPLGLNTDTQYF

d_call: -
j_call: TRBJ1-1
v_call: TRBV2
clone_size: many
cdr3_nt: TGTGCCAGCAACCCGTTGCCGGAGACTGAAGCTTTCTTT
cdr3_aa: CASNPLPETEAFF

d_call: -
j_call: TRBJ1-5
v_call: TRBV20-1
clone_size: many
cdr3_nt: TGCAGCCTACAGGGCCGCCTTGGTAATCAGCCCCAGCATTTT
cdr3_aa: CSLQGRLGNQPQHF

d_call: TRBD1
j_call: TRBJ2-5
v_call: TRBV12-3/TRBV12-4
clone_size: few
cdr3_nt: TGTGCCAGCAGCATGGACAGGGGCCTCAATACCCAGTACTTC
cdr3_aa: CASSMDRGLNTQYF

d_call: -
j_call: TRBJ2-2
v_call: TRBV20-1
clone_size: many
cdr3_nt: TGCAGTGCTAGAGTGGGGGCGGCCGGGGAGCTGTTTTTT
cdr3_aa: CSARVGAAGELFF

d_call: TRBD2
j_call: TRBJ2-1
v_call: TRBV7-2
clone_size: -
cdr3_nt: TGTGACAGCAGCCGGTCGAGGAGCGGGGAGCAATTCTTC
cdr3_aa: CDSSRSRSGEQFF

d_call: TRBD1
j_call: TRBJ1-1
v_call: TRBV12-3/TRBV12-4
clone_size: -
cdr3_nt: TGTGCCAGAAGGACAGGGATCGCTGAAGCTTTCTTT
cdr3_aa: CARRTGIAEAFF

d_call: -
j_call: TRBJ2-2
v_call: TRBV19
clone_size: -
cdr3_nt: TGTGCCAGTAGTATAGTATCCGGACTGAACACCGGGGAGCTGTTTTTT
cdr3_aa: CASSIVSGLNTGELFF

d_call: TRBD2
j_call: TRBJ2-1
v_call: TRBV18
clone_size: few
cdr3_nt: TGTGCCAGCTCCCTGGGACTAGCGAACAATGAGCAGTTCTTC
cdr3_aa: CASSLGLANNEQFF

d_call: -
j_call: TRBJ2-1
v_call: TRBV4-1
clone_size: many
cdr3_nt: TGCGCCAGCAGCCAAGAGGAAAGGCGACCGGAGCAGTTCTTC
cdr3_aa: CASSQEERRPEQFF

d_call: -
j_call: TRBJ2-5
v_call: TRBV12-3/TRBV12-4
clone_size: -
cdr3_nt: TGTGCCAGCAGTTTTGATCTGGAGACCCAGTACTTC
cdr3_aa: CASSFDLETQYF

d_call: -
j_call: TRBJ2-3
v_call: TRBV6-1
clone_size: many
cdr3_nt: TGTGCCAGCAGTCAGTACAGAACTAGCACAGATACGCAGTATTTT
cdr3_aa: CASSQYRTSTDTQYF

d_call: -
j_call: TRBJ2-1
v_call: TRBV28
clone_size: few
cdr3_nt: TGTGCCAGCAGTTGGGGTAGAGGGTACAATGAGCAGTTCTTC
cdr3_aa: CASSWGRGYNEQFF

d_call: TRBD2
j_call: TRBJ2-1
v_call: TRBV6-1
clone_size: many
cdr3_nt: TGTGCCAGCAGTGAATTCCCCCCGCGACTAGCGAGTTCCTACAATGAGCAGTTCTTC
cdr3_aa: CASSEFPPRLASSYNEQFF

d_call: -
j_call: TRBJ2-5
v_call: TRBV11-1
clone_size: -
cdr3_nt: TGTGCCAGCAGGTCGAAAGCTTACAACCAAGAGACCCAGTACTTC
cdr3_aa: CASRSKAYNQETQYF

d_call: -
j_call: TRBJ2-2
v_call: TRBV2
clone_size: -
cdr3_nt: TGTGCCATCCCAAATATTAGGGGGAGGGCCACCTGGGAGCTGTTTTTT
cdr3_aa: CAIPNIRGRATWELFF

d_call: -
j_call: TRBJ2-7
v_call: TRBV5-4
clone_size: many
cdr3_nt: TGTGCCAGCAGCTTGGAGGGGGACGAGCAGTACTTC
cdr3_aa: CASSLEGDEQYF

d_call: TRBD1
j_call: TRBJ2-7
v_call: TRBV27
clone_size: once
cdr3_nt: TGTGCCGGCAGTGAAGGGGGACAGGGATACGAGCAGTACTTC
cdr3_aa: CAGSEGGQGYEQYF

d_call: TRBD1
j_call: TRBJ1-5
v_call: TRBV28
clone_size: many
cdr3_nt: TGTGCCAGCAGTTTACAACCGGGACAGGGGCAGCCCCAGCATTTT
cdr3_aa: CASSLQPGQGQPQHF

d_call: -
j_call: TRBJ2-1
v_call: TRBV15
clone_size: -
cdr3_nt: TGTGCCACCGGCAGAGTGGGGAGATCCTACAATGAGCAGTTCTTC
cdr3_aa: CATGRVGRSYNEQFF

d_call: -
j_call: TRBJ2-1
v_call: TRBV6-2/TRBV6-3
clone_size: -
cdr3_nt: TGTGCCAGCAGTCACTCGACTGGGCCCTTCTTC
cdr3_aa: CASSHSTGPFF

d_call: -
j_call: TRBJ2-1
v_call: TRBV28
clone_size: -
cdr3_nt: TGTGCCAGCACTCCTGGGGGAGCGGCTTCCCACAATGAGCAGTTCTTC
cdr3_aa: CASTPGGAASHNEQFF

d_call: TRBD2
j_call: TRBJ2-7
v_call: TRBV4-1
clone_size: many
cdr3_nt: TGCGCCAGCAGCCGCGGGAGCGACTCCTACGAGCAGTACTTC
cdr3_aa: CASSRGSDSYEQYF